These 8 T cell receptor beta chains share one sample of origin, sequenced in a study of cytomegalovirus exposure and HLA in healthy donors. This PCR relied on a set of 60 Vbeta primers and 13 Jbeta primers. The repertoire was sequenced with immunoSEQ multiplex PCR; TCRdb's copy has only in-frame clones and lacks some. The sample lists about 170,000 clones; around 78% were seen once. The sequencing sample was made of PBMCs. The receptor source for this set is a female donor in good health and CMV-seronegative.

The V and J genes are TRBV25-1 and TRBJ2-1; TRBD1 aligns across 9 bases. This CDR3 spans 18 amino acids. From germline, CDR1 is MGHDK and CDR2 SYGVNS. Losses at the gene ends were 6 bases for V and 5 bases for J; bases not matched to a gene: 17. As DNA, the CDR3 is TGTGCCAGCAGCAAATCAACCCGGGACAGGGTATCGAACAATGAGCAGTTCTTC. As protein: CASSKSTRDRVSNNEQFF. The whole variable domain, filled in from reference TRBV25-1 and TRBJ2-1, reads EADIYQTPRYLVIGTGKKITLECSQTMGHDKMYWYQQDPGMELHLIHYSYGVNSTEKGDLSSESTVSRIRTEHFPLTLESARPSHTSQYLCASSKSTRDRVSNNEQFFGPGTRLTVL.

V usage is TRBV28 and J usage is TRBJ1-5; D unclear. V was trimmed by 8 bases and J by 2 bases, leaving 16 bases between them. CDR3 length equals 15 residues. Germline assignment: CDR1 MDHEN and CDR2 SYDVKM. In DNA form, the CDR3 reads TGTGCCAGCCTAACCCTCTACCGCGGCAATCAGCCCCAGCATTTT. Translated: CASLTLYRGNQPQHF.

This chain joins TRBV7-3 and TRBJ2-3; D might be TRBD1 (5 bases). Germline lookup yields CDR1 SGHTA and CDR2 FQGTGA. V was cut by 6 bases and J by 2 bases, with 18 bases left in between. The CDR3 is 16 residues long. The CDR3, as DNA: TGTGCCAGCAGAGAAGGGGTTGGTTCGTACACAGATACGCAGTATTTT. This encodes CASREGVGSYTDTQYF. Full variable domain (rest looked up from reference TRBV7-3 and TRBJ2-3): GAGVSQTPSNKVTEKGKYVELRCDPISGHTALYWYRQSLGQGPEFLIYFQGTGAADDSGLPNDRFFAVRPEGSVSTLKIQRTERGDSAVYLCASREGVGSYTDTQYFGPGTRLTVL.

V gene TRBV21-1 combines with J gene TRBJ2-7; the D call TRBD1 from the table was never checked on the DNA. TRBV21-1 represents a pseudogene. This CDR3 region has 13 residues. CDR3 residues: CASFLTHQGEQYF. The CDR3 DNA reads as TGTGCCAGCTTCTTAACGCACCAGGGGGAGCAGTACTTC.

The rearrangement uses TRBV7-9 and TRBJ2-3; D gene unclear. The V gene lost 2 bases and the J gene lost 3 bases, with 12 bases spanning the gap. This CDR3 spans 15 amino acids. Germline V gene sequence: CDR1 SEHNR, CDR2 FQNEAQ (reference sequence). The CDR3 region is CASSLPRQRTDTQYF. CDR3 nucleotides: TGTGCCAGCAGCTTACCCCGCCAGAGGACAGATACGCAGTATTTT.

This clone was picked up one time. This rearrangement joins TRBV7-3 to TRBJ2-3; the match to TRBD2 covers 10 bases. Germline loops: CDR1 SGHTA, CDR2 FQGTGA. The CDR3 runs 15 residues. Losses at the gene ends were 5 bases for V and 4 bases for J; bases not matched to a gene: 6. This CDR3 reads CASSRSGGIPDTQYF. CDR3 DNA: TGTGCCAGCAGCCGTAGCGGGGGGATCCCAGATACGCAGTATTTT.

The J gene is TRBJ2-7, the V gene TRBV4-1, with 13 bases matching TRBD2. CDR1 is MGHRA and CDR2 is YSYEKL in the germline V gene. The length of the CDR3 is 17 residues. V gave up 4 bases and J gave up 7 bases; unmatched junction bases: 13. CDR3 protein: CASSPGVPLAGGQEQYF. The DNA for the CDR3 is TGCGCCAGCAGCCCTGGGGTCCCACTAGCGGGGGGGCAAGAGCAGTACTTC.

The V gene is TRBV5-6, the J gene TRBJ1-4; D gene unclear. CDR1 is SGHDT, CDR2 YYEEEE, per germline. The CDR3 contains 13 residues. Trimming stripped 4 bases from V and 4 bases from J, with 8 bases between. CDR3 sequence (DNA): TGTGCCAGCAGCCCCTCAGGTAATGAAAAACTGTTTTTT. Translated: CASSPSGNEKLFF.